Listed here are 17 T cell receptor beta chains from one sample, sequenced in a study of OX40 agonist ivuxolimab in advanced cancers. TCRdb's copy holds only in-frame clones and misses some; the assay was immunoSEQ multiplex PCR. In the table there are 30,000 to 45,000 clones, approximately 82% of which are singletons. The input for sequencing was CD4+ or CD8+ T cells sorted from blood, taken in a trial of the OX40 agonist ivuxolimab. The receptors originated from an adult with an advanced solid tumor such as melanoma, head and neck, liver or kidney cancer.

This clone was seen just once. The chain employs TRBV10-3 and TRBJ1-5, with D maybe TRBD1 (5 bases). CDR1 is ENHRY and CDR2 is SYGVKD in the germline V gene. This CDR3 contains 15 residues. V was clipped by 8 bases and J by 3 bases, with 17 bases between them. DNA for the CDR3: TGTGCCATCGCTGACGGCGGGGGATCCAATCAGCCCCAGCATTTT. As protein: CAIADGGGSNQPQHF.

This chain links TRBV19 with TRBJ1-5; 10 bases fit TRBD1. The CDR3 totals 15 residues. Germline V gives CDR1 LNHDA, CDR2 SQIVND (reference sequence). The CDR3 DNA is TGTGGTGTTAGCGACAGGGGGCTCAACTTTCAGCCCCAGCATTTT. Translating gives CGVSDRGLNFQPQHF.

The chain joins TRBV11-3 to TRBJ2-2; D remains unclear. The V gene lost 1 base and the J gene lost 6 bases, with 6 bases spanning the gap. The germline gives CDR1 SGHNT, CDR2 YENEEA. The CDR3 has 13 amino acids. In DNA form, the CDR3 reads TGTGCCAGCAGCTTAGTTCGGGCCGGGGAGCTGTTTTTT. The encoded protein is CASSLVRAGELFF.

The CDR3 region is CASGITSNTGELFF. The CDR3 DNA reads as TGTGCCAGTGGGATTACTTCGAACACCGGGGAGCTGTTTTTT. The rearrangement links TRBV19 to TRBJ2-2; D remains ambiguous. The CDR3 runs 14 residues. V was shortened by 8 bases and J by 0 bases, with 10 bases between the two germline ends. Per germline, CDR1 LNHDA and CDR2 SQIVND (reference sequence).

The chain has TRBV7-9 and TRBJ2-7; 8 nucleotides match TRBD2. The V gene's germline CDR1 is SEHNR and CDR2 FQNEAQ (reference sequence). This CDR3 has 14 amino acids. The ends lost 5 bases at V and 2 bases at J; junction bases unmatched: 5. The chain's CDR3 is CASSGFGRAYEQYF. The CDR3, as DNA: TGTGCCAGCAGCGGATTCGGGAGGGCCTACGAGCAGTACTTC. The full variable domain, with the rest looked up from reference TRBV7-9 and TRBJ2-7, is DTGVSQNPRHKITKRGQNVTFRCDPISEHNRLYWYRQTLGQGPEFLTYFQNEAQLEKSRLLSDRFSAERPKGSFSTLEIQRTEQGDSAMYLCASSGFGRAYEQYFGPGTRLTVT.

The V and J genes are TRBV29-1 and TRBJ2-3; possibly TRBD2 for D (6 bases). Per the germline V gene, CDR1 is SQVTM and CDR2 is ANQGSEA. V was cut by 3 bases and J by 5 bases, with 15 bases left in between. The CDR3 extends over 14 amino acids. CDR3 in DNA: TGCAGCGTTGAGGAGGCTAGCGTACGAGATACGCAGTATTTT. Translation gives CSVEEASVRDTQYF.

This clone has more than one count but fewer than ten. J is TRBJ2-7 and V is TRBV6-5; D gene uncertain. Trimming left V 6 bases short and J 0 bases short, with 6 bases between. The CDR3 contains 12 residues. Germline V gene sequence: CDR1 MNHEY, CDR2 SVGAGI. The CDR3 nucleotides are TGTGCCAGCAGGGCTGCCTCCTACGAGCAGTACTTC. Its translation is CASRAASYEQYF.

The V call is TRBV5-1, the J call TRBJ2-1, with 10 bases that match TRBD1. The CDR3 has 15 amino acids. Germline V lookup: CDR1 SGHRS, CDR2 YFSETQ. Trimming cost V 1 base and J 10 bases; bases outside gene matches: 8. The CDR3 here is CASSLSGTGVREQFF. The CDR3 nucleotides read TGCGCCAGCAGCTTGAGCGGGACAGGGGTTCGGGAGCAGTTCTTC.

This clone was recorded once. This chain connects TRBV5-1 to TRBJ2-2; 8 nucleotides match TRBD2. The CDR3 loop spans 15 amino acids. Germline V gene data show CDR1 as SGHRS and CDR2 as YFSETQ. V lost 6 bases to trimming and J lost 1 base; unmatched junction nucleotides: 5. The CDR3 coding sequence is TGCGCCAGCACCAAGCGGGGGAGGAACACCGGGGAGCTGTTTTTT. Protein: CASTKRGRNTGELFF.

This sequence joins TRBV11-2 and TRBJ1-5, with TRBD1 matching over 7 bases. The V gene's germline CDR1 is SGHAT and CDR2 FQNNGV. This CDR3 spans 15 amino acids. The V and J ends lost 5 bases and 3 bases, in that order; junction bases with no gene match: 7. The CDR3 spells CASSETGSLNQPQHF. CDR3 sequence (DNA): TGTGCCAGCAGCGAGACAGGGTCACTCAATCAGCCCCAGCATTTT.

V and J are TRBV5-1 and TRBJ1-4; D gene uncertain. This CDR3 is 14 amino acids long. Germline CDR1 reads SGHRS; CDR2 reads YFSETQ. With 3 bases removed from V and 7 bases from J, the gap between germline ends came to 13 bases. CDR3 sequence (DNA): TGCGCCAGCAGCTCGGGGTTTCGCAGTGAAAAACTGTTTTTT. Translating gives CASSSGFRSEKLFF. The whole variable domain, filled in from reference TRBV5-1 and TRBJ1-4, reads KAGVTQTPRYLIKTRGQQVTLSCSPISGHRSVSWYQQTPGQGLQFLFEYFSETQRNKGNFPGRFSGRQFSNSRSEMNVSTLELGDSALYLCASSSGFRSEKLFFGSGTQLSVL.

The V and J genes are TRBV5-6 and TRBJ2-7, with 8 bases lining up with TRBD2. V shed 0 bases, J shed 2 bases, and the junction held 4 bases outside the gene matches. Germline V gene sequence: CDR1 SGHDT, CDR2 YYEEEE. This CDR3 is 15 amino acids long. The CDR3 nucleotides read TGTGCCAGCAGCTTGGGGCAGCGGGGGACCTACGAGCAGTACTTC. It specifies CASSLGQRGTYEQYF.

The rearrangement uses TRBV7-6 and TRBJ2-7, with 9 bases identical to TRBD1. Trimming took 5 bases from V and 3 from J; bases not matched to a gene: 8. The CDR3 has 15 amino acids. Germline lookup yields CDR1 SGHVS and CDR2 FNYEAQ. The CDR3 bases are TGTGCCAGCAGCCCCGGACAGGGGAATTACTACGAGCAGTACTTC. Translated, it gives CASSPGQGNYYEQYF.

The chain links TRBV28 to TRBJ2-3, with a weak D call TRBD2 (5 bases). CDR1 and CDR2 from the germline V gene are MDHEN and SYDVKM. CDR3 length: 13 amino acids. V shed 7 bases and J shed 6 bases, with 14 bases lying between them. The CDR3 nucleotides are TGTGCCAGCAATCCGAGGGCCTTCGATACGCAGTATTTT. Translation: CASNPRAFDTQYF.

J is TRBJ2-5 and V is TRBV27; 10 bases are a match to TRBD1. The end of the DNA aligns better with TRBJ2-7, so the J call may be wrong. The CDR3 contains 14 residues. The germline V gene has CDR1 MNHEY and CDR2 SMNVEV (reference sequence). The CDR3 nucleotides are TGTGCCAGCAGTTTTCGACAGGGGGCTTCCGAGCAGTACTTC. Its protein product is CASSFRQGASEQYF.

This chain links TRBV5-6 with TRBJ2-7; D may be TRBD2 (5 bases). The CDR3 has 15 residues. Trimming cost V 2 bases and J 2 bases, with 14 bases left between them. Germline CDR1 SGHDT, CDR2 YYEEEE. DNA for the CDR3: TGTGCCAGCAGCTTCCATCCGACTACTGCCTACGAGCAGTACTTC. Its protein is CASSFHPTTAYEQYF.

The chain employs TRBV6-1 and TRBJ2-7, with TRBD2 as a possible D gene (6 bases). In germline, CDR1 is MNHNS, CDR2 SASEGT. This CDR3 spans 14 amino acids. V was pared by 2 bases and J by 7 bases, with 15 bases between. Here the CDR3 DNA reads TGTGCCAGCAGTGAATCACCCGGGAGAGGGGAGCAGTACTTC. It is translated as CASSESPGRGEQYF.